The rows below give T cell receptor beta chains drawn from one sample of a study of blood T cell repertoires in COVID-19. Generated by immunoSEQ multiplex PCR, the TCRdb table keeps only in-frame clones and is missing some. The sample records fewer than 150,000 clones, less than 75% being singletons. The sample taken for sequencing was peripheral blood. These receptors were obtained from a human donor with acute or convalescent COVID-19. The donor label of this sample is uncertain. The conserved cysteine and the conserved F or W are not part of the CDR3 here. Fields, in order: J gene, V gene, clone size, CDR3 protein. A clone size is listed for some rows: how often the clone was seen (once, few, many), or a class if it is expanded.

J: TRBJ2-5
V: TRBV11-2
size: -
CDR3: ASSSGLAAQETQY

J: TRBJ2-3
V: TRBV21-1
size: -
CDR3: ASSKSRPKRPDTQY

J: TRBJ2-7
V: TRBV24-1
size: -
CDR3: ATSETGSYEQY

J: TRBJ2-6
V: TRBV7-2
size: -
CDR3: ASSPRGSLSGANVLT

J: TRBJ2-3
V: TRBV11-2
size: -
CDR3: ASSLRTSGGIRTDTQY

J: TRBJ2-3
V: TRBV5-6
size: -
CDR3: ASSLGAYPVTDTQY

J: TRBJ2-6
V: TRBV28
size: -
CDR3: ASTAGTASPGANVLT

J: TRBJ2-2
V: TRBV11-3
size: -
CDR3: ASSFDLQRFTGELF

J: TRBJ1-1
V: TRBV28
size: -
CDR3: ASGRGGTEAF

J: TRBJ1-4
V: TRBV6-5
size: -
CDR3: ASRGAIEKLF

J: TRBJ2-3
V: TRBV27
size: -
CDR3: ASSLFGTDTQY

J: TRBJ1-5
V: TRBV28
size: -
CDR3: ASSSQGPGNQPQH

J: TRBJ2-2
V: TRBV27
size: few
CDR3: ASSVTGWQGATGELF

J: TRBJ2-3
V: TRBV6-4
size: few
CDR3: ASSDSGQGARGTDTQY

J: TRBJ2-2
V: TRBV9
size: -
CDR3: ASSAPPWGLAGGELF

J: TRBJ2-7
V: TRBV6-5
size: -
CDR3: ASGTTGYEQY

J: TRBJ1-5
V: TRBV2
size: -
CDR3: ASSELKGLSQPQH

J: TRBJ2-4
V: TRBV7-6
size: once
CDR3: ASSPLGQGEHRAKNIQY

J: TRBJ1-1
V: TRBV5-8
size: -
CDR3: ASSSGLTNTEAF

J: TRBJ1-4
V: TRBV2
size: -
CDR3: ASRLQGANNEKLF

J: TRBJ1-1
V: TRBV7-2
size: -
CDR3: ASSLGGLNTEAF

J: TRBJ1-2
V: TRBV28
size: -
CDR3: ASSLTGLYNYGYT

J: TRBJ2-3
V: TRBV10-3
size: -
CDR3: AISEEGAWRDTQY

J: TRBJ1-1
V: TRBV5-4
size: -
CDR3: ASSQMGQNMNTEAF

J: TRBJ1-1
V: TRBV5-4
size: -
CDR3: ASSLTGGGTEAF

J: TRBJ1-2
V: TRBV18
size: -
CDR3: ASSPPHRNRDGYT

J: TRBJ2-7
V: TRBV15
size: -
CDR3: ATSKIEVLSFTYEQY

J: TRBJ2-1
V: TRBV9
size: -
CDR3: ASSISYRGRGEQF

J: TRBJ1-2
V: TRBV29-1
size: -
CDR3: SVEEQRNYGYT

J: TRBJ1-3
V: TRBV21-1
size: -
CDR3: ASSPRQVPGIYSGNTIY

J: TRBJ2-1
V: TRBV10-3
size: few
CDR3: AISGSTSGTYNEQF

J: TRBJ1-6
V: TRBV4-1
size: few
CDR3: ASSQYEYNSPLH

J: TRBJ1-1
V: TRBV2
size: -
CDR3: ASSAGTVYTEAF

J: TRBJ1-2
V: TRBV18
size: once
CDR3: ASSPGQIYGYT

J: TRBJ2-5
V: TRBV9
size: -
CDR3: ASSTTTGGLGETQY

J: TRBJ1-1
V: TRBV7-9
size: -
CDR3: ASRQAGGPNTEAF

J: TRBJ1-1
V: TRBV7-6
size: -
CDR3: ASSGYRGREAF

J: TRBJ1-1
V: TRBV4-2
size: -
CDR3: ASSPSWQGGTEAF

J: TRBJ1-1
V: TRBV18
size: -
CDR3: ASSPGQNTEAF

J: TRBJ2-3
V: TRBV7-9
size: -
CDR3: ASSLRETDTQY

J: TRBJ1-2
V: TRBV28
size: -
CDR3: ASNREDKPNYGYT

J: TRBJ1-4
V: TRBV30
size: -
CDR3: AWRGRQDRVNEKLF

J: TRBJ1-4
V: TRBV30
size: -
CDR3: AWSADRTGSRNEKLF

J: TRBJ1-2
V: TRBV14
size: -
CDR3: ASSPYAAVGYT

J: TRBJ2-5
V: TRBV5-1
size: -
CDR3: ASTSSGGARETQY

J: TRBJ1-5
V: TRBV7-3
size: -
CDR3: ASSRGGGQPQH

J: TRBJ1-1
V: TRBV6-6
size: -
CDR3: ASSSTGLAEAF

J: TRBJ1-2
V: TRBV5-6
size: -
CDR3: ASSLGQGLGGYT

J: TRBJ1-3
V: TRBV19
size: once
CDR3: ASRGREERNTIY

J: TRBJ2-1
V: TRBV10-2
size: few
CDR3: ASSESQGAVYNEQF

J: TRBJ1-6
V: TRBV5-6
size: -
CDR3: ASSLRTGTGNSPLH

J: TRBJ2-7
V: TRBV24-1
size: -
CDR3: ATSDVGTGGSYEQY

J: TRBJ2-5
V: TRBV29-1
size: -
CDR3: SVKESWEETQY

J: TRBJ1-2
V: TRBV19
size: -
CDR3: ASSIRGQLDGYT